Below are 23 T cell receptor beta chains sequenced from a single sample in a study of blood T cell repertoires in COVID-19. Only in-frame clones appear in the TCRdb table, and some are missing; sequencing was by immunoSEQ multiplex PCR. Here the sample spans 150,000 or so clones, 79% being singletons. The material sequenced was peripheral blood. The receptors were gathered from a woman aged 55-70 years with COVID-19, enrolled during active disease.

This clone was seen once. The J gene is TRBJ1-6, the V gene TRBV30, with TRBD1 matching 7 bases. This CDR3 contains 13 residues. From germline, CDR1 is GTSNPN and CDR2 SVGIG (reference sequence). Losses at the gene ends were 0 bases for V and 12 bases for J; bases not matched to a gene: 5. For the CDR3, the DNA is TGTGCCTGGAGTGTACAGGGGCAAGGACCCCTCCACTTT. This gives the protein CAWSVQGQGPLHF.

V and J are TRBV19 and TRBJ1-5; D is ambiguous. Trimming took off 1 base at V and 9 bases at J, with 10 bases between the two ends. CDR3 size: 13 residues. Germline CDR1 reads LNHDA; CDR2 reads SQIVND (reference sequence). The CDR3 here is CASSIGFAGPQHF. The DNA for the CDR3 is TGTGCCAGTAGTATAGGCTTTGCAGGGCCCCAGCATTTT.

The chain carries TRBV15 and TRBJ2-1, with unresolved D. The germline V gene has CDR1 LNHNV and CDR2 YYDKDF (reference sequence). This CDR3 has 14 residues. Trimming took 1 base from V and 6 from J, leaving 10 bases between them. The CDR3 nucleotides read TGTGCCACCAGCAGAGCCCGTAGTACCAATGAGCAGTTCTTC. It yields the protein CATSRARSTNEQFF.

The count of this clone is one. The CDR3 nucleotides read TGTGCCAGCAGTCACCCAGGGCGAGTATGGAACACTGAAGCTTTCTTT. Translated: CASSHPGRVWNTEAFF. J is TRBJ1-1 and V is TRBV28; possibly TRBD1 for D (5 bases). The germline V and J ends were trimmed by 5 bases and 1 base, with 17 bases remaining between them. This CDR3 spans 16 amino acids. From germline, CDR1 is MDHEN and CDR2 SYDVKM. Based on the CDR3 plus reference TRBV28 and TRBJ1-1, the full variable domain is DVKVTQSSRYLVKRTGEKVFLECVQDMDHENMFWYRQDPGLGLRLIYFSYDVKMKEKGDIPEGYSVSREKKERFSLILESASTNQTSMYLCASSHPGRVWNTEAFFGQGTRLTVV.

Only a few counts were recorded for this clone. The chain is built from TRBV9 and TRBJ1-5; TRBD1 matches 7 bases. The ends lost 0 bases at V and 4 bases at J; junction bases unmatched: 7. The CDR3 has 16 residues. CDR1 and CDR2 (germline): SGDLS, YYNGEE. The CDR3 DNA sequence: TGTGCCAGCAGCGTAGGCCAGGGGGGTGGGAATCAGCCCCAGCATTTT. Encoded protein: CASSVGQGGGNQPQHF.

This clone occurred a few times. The chain couples TRBV7-9 to TRBJ2-7, with 7 bases lining up with TRBD1. The trim removed 5 bases at V and 4 bases at J, leaving 8 bases unmatched. Germline V CDR1 and CDR2: SEHNR, FQNEAQ (reference sequence). CDR3 size: 14 residues. The CDR3 sequence: CASSPMTGRYEQYF. CDR3 DNA sequence: TGTGCCAGCAGCCCGATGACAGGGCGGTACGAGCAGTACTTC.

This chain uses TRBV11-2 with TRBJ2-5; possible D gene TRBD1, 6 bases. The germline V gene encodes CDR1 SGHAT and CDR2 FQNNGV. Trimming pared 1 base from V and 5 bases from J, leaving 20 bases between. This CDR3 comprises 17 residues. DNA of the CDR3: TGTGCCAGCAGCTTAGGCGTCGAGGCCAGGGGCGTGGAGACCCAGTACTTC. It encodes CASSLGVEARGVETQYF.

To note about this clone: Other nucleotide sequences from this sample produce the same CDR3. The rearrangement uses TRBV18 and TRBJ1-1; possible D gene TRBD1, 5 bases. Germline loops: CDR1 KGHSH, CDR2 LQKENI. The CDR3 length is 13 residues. The ends were cut back, 2 bases at V and 1 base at J, with 5 bases in the middle. This CDR3 reads CASSPRGNTEAFF. The CDR3 DNA follows: TGTGCCAGCTCACCAAGGGGGAACACTGAAGCTTTCTTT. The full variable domain, rest sourced from reference TRBV18 and TRBJ1-1, is NAGVMQNPRHLVRRRGQEARLRCSPMKGHSHVYWYRQLPEEGLKFMVYLQKENIIDESGMPKERFSAEFPKEGPSILRIQQVVRGDSAAYFCASSPRGNTEAFFGQGTRLTVV.

This chain connects TRBV7-3 to TRBJ2-3, with TRBD1 identical over 9 bases. V shed 5 bases and J 4 bases; nucleotides not matched to a gene: 7. Germline-derived CDR1 and CDR2 are SGHTA and FQGTGA. There are 15 residues in the CDR3. For the CDR3, the DNA is TGTGCCAGCAGCCGCAACAGGGGGCGCCCAGATACGCAGTATTTT. Translating gives CASSRNRGRPDTQYF.

CDR3 DNA sequence: TGTGCCAGCAGTTGGTTCGACAGGAGAAAGAACACCGGGGAGCTGTTTTTT. Its protein product is CASSWFDRRKNTGELFF. The V gene is TRBV28, the J gene TRBJ2-2; TRBD1 might be the D (6 bases). This CDR3 is built from 17 residues. V lost 4 bases, J lost 1 base, and 16 bases lay in between. Germline values: CDR1 MDHEN, CDR2 SYDVKM.

V is TRBV19 and J is TRBJ1-4; 9 bases line up with TRBD1. From germline, CDR1 is LNHDA and CDR2 SQIVND (reference sequence). This CDR3 spans 14 amino acids. Germline trimming cut 4 bases from V and 6 bases from J; bases unmatched to any gene: 3. The CDR3 nucleotides read TGTGCCAGTAGTACCGGACAGGGGCATGAAAAACTGTTTTTT. Protein product: CASSTGQGHEKLFF. Supplemented by reference TRBV19 and TRBJ1-4, the full variable domain reads DGGITQSPKYLFRKEGQNVTLSCEQNLNHDAMYWYRQDPGQGLRLIYYSQIVNDFQKGDIAEGYSVSREKKESFPLTVTSAQKNPTAFYLCASSTGQGHEKLFFGSGTQLSVL.

This clone showed up just a few times. This chain links TRBV7-8 with TRBJ1-2; D possibly corresponds to TRBD1 (6 bases). CDR1 and CDR2 (germline): SGHVS, FQNEAQ. The germline V and J ends were trimmed by 2 bases and 1 base, with 14 bases remaining between them. The CDR3 is made up of 16 amino acids. CDR3 residues: CASSLQGRTVNYGYTF. The CDR3 nucleotides read TGTGCCAGCAGCTTACAGGGGAGAACGGTTAACTATGGCTACACCTTC.

This clone was counted a few times. This chain joins TRBV5-6 and TRBJ2-2; 8 nucleotides line up with TRBD2. The CDR3 loop spans 16 amino acids. The V segment lost 4 bases and the J segment 3 bases; nucleotides outside the gene matches: 8. CDR1 and CDR2 from the germline V gene are SGHDT and YYEEEE. The CDR3 DNA is TGTGCCAGCAGCCCCACGGGAGCGGGGGACACCGGGGAGCTGTTTTTT. This codes for CASSPTGAGDTGELFF.

The chain uses TRBV3-1 (or the pseudogene TRBV3-2) and TRBJ1-3, with a tentative D call TRBD1 (6 bases). Germline V gene sequence: CDR1 LGHDT, CDR2 YNNKEL (reference sequence). The CDR3 contains 15 residues. V dropped 0 bases and J dropped 1 base, with 7 bases sitting between them. CDR3 DNA sequence: TGTGCCAGCAGCCAAGACGACAGGTCTGGAAACACCATATATTTT. This translates into CASSQDDRSGNTIYF.

The chain has TRBV28 and TRBJ2-3; D is possibly TRBD1 (5 bases). Germline V gene lookup returns CDR1 MDHEN and CDR2 SYDVKM. The CDR3 runs 14 residues. V was pared by 4 bases and J by 4 bases, with 12 bases between. CDR3 in DNA: TGTGCCAGCAGTTATGCTACAGGATCAGATACGCAGTATTTT. This gives the protein CASSYATGSDTQYF. The complete variable domain, with remaining parts taken from reference TRBV28 and TRBJ2-3, reads DVKVTQSSRYLVKRTGEKVFLECVQDMDHENMFWYRQDPGLGLRLIYFSYDVKMKEKGDIPEGYSVSREKKERFSLILESASTNQTSMYLCASSYATGSDTQYFGPGTRLTVL.

The chain uses TRBV20-1 and TRBJ1-2, with 8 bases matching TRBD1. This CDR3 comprises 13 residues. The germline CDR1 and CDR2 sequences are DFQATT and SNEGSKA (reference sequence). J lost 10 bases, V lost 3 bases, and 10 bases had no gene match. The CDR3 loop reads CSASRAGGQVYTF. CDR3 DNA: TGCAGTGCTAGTAGGGCAGGGGGCCAAGTCTACACCTTC.

The chain combines TRBV9 with TRBJ2-2; no firm D call. This CDR3 has 15 residues. The V end was cut by 2 bases, the J end by 1 base, with 9 bases between. In germline, CDR1 is SGDLS, CDR2 YYNGEE. DNA of the CDR3: TGTGCCAGCAGCGTGTCGACGGGGAACACCGGGGAGCTGTTTTTT. Its protein is CASSVSTGNTGELFF.

The J gene is TRBJ2-2, the V gene TRBV5-6, with D uncertain. CDR1 is SGHDT, CDR2 YYEEEE, per germline. V was shortened by 1 base and J by 8 bases, with 6 bases between the two germline ends. The CDR3 runs to 12 residues. The chain's CDR3 is CASSLFGGELFF. CDR3 nucleotides: TGTGCCAGCAGCTTGTTCGGGGGGGAGCTGTTTTTT.

This clone has more than one count but fewer than ten. The chain recombines TRBV6-4 with TRBJ2-2, with 8 nucleotides matching TRBD2. The V and J ends lost 4 bases and 4 bases, in that order; junction bases with no gene match: 2. The germline CDR1 and CDR2 sequences are MRHNA and SNTAGT. The CDR3 has 14 amino acids. The DNA for the CDR3 is TGTGCCAGCAGTGTTAGCGGGACCACCGGGGAGCTGTTTTTT. Residues: CASSVSGTTGELFF.

A word on this clone: The germline gene is not matched at one end of the junction; a read error may be the cause. V usage is TRBV5-4 and J usage is TRBJ2-4; 10 positions match TRBD1. The CDR3 extends over 14 amino acids. Germline V gene data show CDR1 as SGHNT and CDR2 as YYREEE (reference sequence). DNA for the CDR3: TGTGCCAGCAGTTATGGACAGGGGGTGGTCTACCCGGACTTC. It yields the protein CASSYGQGVVYPDF.

This clone has a count of ten or more. The rearrangement joins TRBV5-1 to TRBJ2-1; the match to TRBD1 covers 10 bases. After removal of 4 bases from V and 11 bases from J, the junction contained 9 bases not matched to a gene. CDR3 length: 14 residues. CDR1 and CDR2 from the germline V gene are SGHRS and YFSETQ. DNA for the CDR3: TGCGCCAGCAGCCAGGCCCGGGACAGGGGAAAGCAGTTCTTC. It encodes CASSQARDRGKQFF.

The rearrangement uses TRBV7-2 and TRBJ2-7; 9 bases match TRBD1. Losses at the gene ends were 4 bases for V and 0 bases for J; bases not matched to a gene: 13. Germline CDR1 is SGHTA and CDR2 is FQGNSA. This CDR3 is 18 amino acids long. The CDR3 sequence is CASSSTTGGSPRSYEQYF. The CDR3 DNA follows: TGTGCCAGCAGCTCGACGACAGGGGGTTCCCCCCGCTCCTACGAGCAGTACTTC. The whole variable domain, remainder taken from reference TRBV7-2 and TRBJ2-7, is GAGVSQSPSNKVTEKGKDVELRCDPISGHTALYWYRQSLGQGLEFLIYFQGNSAPDKSGLPSDRFSAERTGGSVSTLTIQRTQQEDSAVYLCASSSTTGGSPRSYEQYFGPGTRLTVT.

V usage is TRBV7-9 and J usage is TRBJ2-3; 8 bases fit TRBD2. This CDR3 comprises 18 residues. Trimming removed 0 bases from V and 0 bases from J; junction bases left unmatched: 8. Germline assignment: CDR1 SEHNR and CDR2 FQNEAQ (reference sequence). CDR3 DNA: TGTGCCAGCAGCTTAGCGAGAGTAGCGGGGCTAAGCACAGATACGCAGTATTTT. It specifies CASSLARVAGLSTDTQYF.